These 8 T cell receptor beta chains were sequenced from one sample in a study of breast tumors, draining lymph nodes, adjacent tissues. Each CDR3 protein gets one entry after TCRdb re-called the multiplex PCR reads with MiXCR. Of approximately 52,000 distinct CDR3 sequences in the sample, around 45% were seen once. The sample taken for sequencing was breast tumor tissue. These receptors were obtained from a female donor with breast cancer. Some clones in this sample may be carry-over from other donors' samples.

This clonotype was observed at least ten times. The V call is TRBV2, the J call TRBJ2-1, with unresolved D. Germline CDR1 SNHLY, CDR2 FYNNEI. Trimming removed 1 base at V and 3 bases at J, with 13 bases between. This CDR3 region has 16 residues. The CDR3 DNA reads TGTGCCAGCAGTGAAGAACTATACGCCCGCTACAATGAGCAGTTCTTC. Translated, it gives CASSEELYARYNEQFF.

The genes are TRBV20-1 and TRBJ2-7, with 8 bases that match TRBD2. The CDR3 length is 16 residues. Unmatched junction bases numbered 16, after V lost 5 bases and J lost 4 bases. Germline-derived CDR1 and CDR2 are DFQATT and SNEGSKA (reference sequence). DNA of the CDR3: TGCAGTGCTCTTCCCTCTGCGGACGGGGGGGCTTACGAGCAGTACTTC. It encodes CSALPSADGGAYEQYF.

V is TRBV19 and J is TRBJ2-7; D call uncertain. V was pared by 1 base and J by 3 bases, with 13 bases between. CDR3 length: 15 residues. Germline V CDR1 and CDR2: LNHDA, SQIVND (reference sequence). The CDR3 DNA is TGTGCCAGTAGTATAGCCGTGGTGGAAGGCTACGAGCAGTACTTC. Translation: CASSIAVVEGYEQYF.

The V call is TRBV7-9, the J call TRBJ1-5; 9 nucleotides line up with TRBD1. Per the germline V gene, CDR1 is SEHNR and CDR2 is FQNEAQ (reference sequence). V dropped 0 bases and J dropped 7; count of bases not matched to a gene: 4. The CDR3 has 15 residues. For the CDR3, the DNA is TGTGCCAGCAGCTTAGCCGGGACAGGGTACCAGCCCCAGCATTTT. This codes for CASSLAGTGYQPQHF.

This clonotype occurred once. The chain recombines TRBV7-3 with TRBJ2-3, with 10 bases matching TRBD1. Germline values: CDR1 SGHTA, CDR2 FQGTGA. V lost 7 bases and J lost 0; bases outside the gene matches: 13. The CDR3 has 18 residues. The CDR3 coding sequence is TGTGCCAGCAACCACTGTACCGGGACAGGGGTGAGCACAGATACGCAGTATTTT. It specifies CASNHCTGTGVSTDTQYF.

V usage is TRBV4-2 and J usage is TRBJ2-3, with no clear D. The length of the CDR3 is 16 residues. The germline V gene encodes CDR1 LGHNA and CDR2 YNFKEQ. The V gene lost 0 bases and the J gene lost 3 bases, with 13 bases spanning the gap. The DNA of the CDR3 is TGTGCCAGCAGCCAAGAGGGCAAACCCCGAACAGATACGCAGTATTTT. Translating it yields CASSQEGKPRTDTQYF.

The rearrangement joins TRBV19 to TRBJ1-5; D unclear. Trimming took off 6 bases at V and 3 bases at J, with 12 bases between the two ends. Looked up from germline, CDR1 is LNHDA and CDR2 is SQIVND (reference sequence). The CDR3 loop spans 14 amino acids. The chain's CDR3 is CASRLREANQPQHF. CDR3 bases: TGTGCCAGTAGGTTGCGGGAGGCCAATCAGCCCCAGCATTTT.

This clonotype appeared a few times. Since a much larger clone is just one base distant, this may be a read error. The V gene is TRBV12-3 or TRBV12-4, the J gene TRBJ1-2; 8 bases align to TRBD1. The ends lost 3 bases at V and 4 bases at J; junction bases unmatched: 4. CDR3 length: 14 residues. In DNA form, the CDR3 reads TGTGCCAGCAGTTTCCAGGGGGCTGCCTATGGCTACACCTTC. Translation: CASSFQGAAYGYTF.